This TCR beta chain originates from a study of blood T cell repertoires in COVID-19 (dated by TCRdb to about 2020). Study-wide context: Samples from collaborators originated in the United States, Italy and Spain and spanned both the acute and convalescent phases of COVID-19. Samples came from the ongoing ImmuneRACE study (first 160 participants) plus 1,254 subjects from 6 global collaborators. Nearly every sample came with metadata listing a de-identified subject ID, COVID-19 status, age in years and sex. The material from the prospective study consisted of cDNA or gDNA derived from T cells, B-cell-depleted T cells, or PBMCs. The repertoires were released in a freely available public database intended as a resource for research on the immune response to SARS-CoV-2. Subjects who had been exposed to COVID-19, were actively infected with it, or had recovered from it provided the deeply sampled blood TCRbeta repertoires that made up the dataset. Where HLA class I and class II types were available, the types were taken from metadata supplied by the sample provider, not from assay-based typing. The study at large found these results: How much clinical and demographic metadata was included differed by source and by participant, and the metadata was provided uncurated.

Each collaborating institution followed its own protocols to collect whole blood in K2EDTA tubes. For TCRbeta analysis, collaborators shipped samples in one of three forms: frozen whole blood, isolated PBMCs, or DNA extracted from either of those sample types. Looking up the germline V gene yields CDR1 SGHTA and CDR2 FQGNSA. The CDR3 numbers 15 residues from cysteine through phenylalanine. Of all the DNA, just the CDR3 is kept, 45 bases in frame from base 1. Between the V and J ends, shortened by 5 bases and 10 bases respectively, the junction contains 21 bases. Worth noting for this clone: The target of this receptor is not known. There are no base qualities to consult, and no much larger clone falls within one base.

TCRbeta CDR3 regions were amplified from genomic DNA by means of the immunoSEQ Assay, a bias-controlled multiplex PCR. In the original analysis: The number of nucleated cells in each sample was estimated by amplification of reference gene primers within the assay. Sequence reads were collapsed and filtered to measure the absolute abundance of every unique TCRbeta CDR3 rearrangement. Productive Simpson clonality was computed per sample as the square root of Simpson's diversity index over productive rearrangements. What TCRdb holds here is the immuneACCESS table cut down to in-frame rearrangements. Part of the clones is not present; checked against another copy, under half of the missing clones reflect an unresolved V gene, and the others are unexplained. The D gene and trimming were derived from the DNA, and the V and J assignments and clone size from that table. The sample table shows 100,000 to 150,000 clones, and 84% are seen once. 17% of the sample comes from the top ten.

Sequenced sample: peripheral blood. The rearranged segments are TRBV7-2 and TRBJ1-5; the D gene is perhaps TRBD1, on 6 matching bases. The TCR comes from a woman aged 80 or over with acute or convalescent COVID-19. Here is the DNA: TGTGCCAGCAGCCCCGACGGACAGCCTTTTAGACCCCAGCATTTT. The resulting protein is CASSPDGQPFRPQHF.